The 27 T cell receptor beta chains below all came from one sample that was sequenced in a study of cytomegalovirus exposure and HLA in healthy donors (TCRdb year 2017). The library was prepared using the immunoSEQ multiplex PCR assay. TCRdb carries this immuneACCESS record with in-frame sequences only. Its versions omit some clonotypes, under half of them owing to an unresolved V gene in the studies checked, with the rest unexplained. The sample table records under 200,000 clones; around 90% of these occur just once. The ten largest clones take up approximately 2.9% of the sample. Sequenced sample: PBMCs. The receptors were sampled from a young woman in good health and CMV-seropositive.

V usage is TRBV27 and J usage is TRBJ2-7, with 7 bases fitting TRBD2. There are 14 residues in the CDR3. The germline V gene encodes CDR1 MNHEY and CDR2 SMNVEV (reference sequence). J lost 0 bases, V lost 3 bases, and 2 bases had no gene match. CDR3: CASSFGRSSYEQYF. The CDR3 nucleotides read TGTGCCAGCAGTTTCGGGAGGAGCTCCTACGAGCAGTACTTC.

The gene calls are TRBV5-1 and TRBJ2-3, with TRBD2 as a possible D gene (6 bases). The V end was cut by 1 base, the J end by 0 bases, with 9 bases between. The germline gives CDR1 SGHRS, CDR2 YFSETQ. The CDR3 length is 15 residues. The CDR3 DNA reads as TGCGCCAGCAGCTTGAAACTAGCTAGCACAGATACGCAGTATTTT. Translation: CASSLKLASTDTQYF. Full variable domain (rest looked up from reference TRBV5-1 and TRBJ2-3): KAGVTQTPRYLIKTRGQQVTLSCSPISGHRSVSWYQQTPGQGLQFLFEYFSETQRNKGNFPGRFSGRQFSNSRSEMNVSTLELGDSALYLCASSLKLASTDTQYFGPGTRLTVL.

With respect to this clone: One end of the junction varies from germline; a read error may be responsible. The rearrangement joins TRBV9 to TRBJ2-7; 8 bases are shared with TRBD2. The CDR3 contains 16 residues. Germline V gene data show CDR1 as SGDLS and CDR2 as YYNGEE. The CDR3 DNA follows: TGTGCCAGCAGCCACCCCCTACGGGAGGGCCCGGGGCTTGTGCACTTC. This codes for CASSHPLREGPGLVHF.

This clone has a handful of counts. This rearrangement joins TRBV2 to TRBJ2-7; D perhaps matches TRBD1 (6 bases). Trimming left V 1 base short and J 5 bases short, with 12 bases between. The CDR3 has 14 amino acids. CDR1 is SNHLY, CDR2 FYNNEI, per germline. CDR3 residues: CASSEVGGIDEQYF. The CDR3 DNA reads as TGTGCCAGCAGTGAAGTAGGGGGAATAGACGAGCAGTACTTC.

The V and J genes are TRBV19 and TRBJ1-2; 7 bases align to TRBD1. Germline V gives CDR1 LNHDA, CDR2 SQIVND (reference sequence). The junction had 2 bases not matched to a gene; V was cut back by 4 bases and J by 0 bases. The CDR3 runs to 14 residues. The CDR3 DNA follows: TGTGCCAGTAGTACCGGGACAGCTAACTATGGCTACACCTTC. This gives the protein CASSTGTANYGYTF.

This clone has a single count. The V and J genes are TRBV19 and TRBJ2-3, with D perhaps matching TRBD1 (5 bases). This CDR3 is built from 15 residues. Trimming pared 3 bases from V and 2 bases from J, leaving 12 bases between. Germline lookup yields CDR1 LNHDA and CDR2 SQIVND (reference sequence). This chain's CDR3 is CASSISQGITDTQYF. Written as DNA, the CDR3 is TGTGCCAGTAGTATTTCTCAGGGAATCACAGATACGCAGTATTTT.

J is TRBJ1-1 and V is TRBV5-1; 9 bases fit TRBD1. The CDR3 runs 15 residues. With V trimmed by 3 bases and J by 1 base, 4 bases remained unmatched. Germline CDR1 SGHRS, CDR2 YFSETQ. The CDR3 nucleotides are TGCGCCAGCAGCTCACCGGACAGGGGGAACACTGAAGCTTTCTTT. This gives the protein CASSSPDRGNTEAFF.

The chain combines TRBV6-1 with TRBJ2-7, with TRBD2 as a possible D gene (6 bases). V was clipped by 3 bases and J by 7 bases, with 16 bases between them. This CDR3 contains 14 residues. CDR1 MNHNS and CDR2 SASEGT come from the germline V gene. The CDR3 DNA follows: TGTGCCAGCAGTGAGGAGGGCAGGGTGGGGGAGCAGTACTTC. Protein sequence: CASSEEGRVGEQYF.

The rearrangement links TRBV18 to TRBJ2-2, with D possibly matching TRBD1 (5 bases). The CDR3 spans 18 residues. CDR1 and CDR2 (germline): KGHSH, LQKENI. The V gene lost 4 bases and the J gene lost 1 base, with 19 bases spanning the gap. The CDR3 protein is CASSLRTINRMNTGELFF. The CDR3 bases are TGTGCCAGCTCACTCCGGACAATAAACAGGATGAACACCGGGGAGCTGTTTTTT.

The chain carries TRBV9 and TRBJ2-7; 14 bases fit TRBD2. The germline V gene has CDR1 SGDLS and CDR2 YYNGEE. The CDR3 extends over 16 amino acids. The J segment lost 5 bases and the V segment lost 3 bases, leaving 7 bases of the junction unmatched. CDR3 region: CASSGLAGGPINEQYF. The DNA for the CDR3 is TGTGCCAGCAGCGGACTAGCGGGGGGGCCCATTAACGAGCAGTACTTC. The whole variable domain, filled in from reference TRBV9 and TRBJ2-7, reads DSGVTQTPKHLITATGQRVTLRCSPRSGDLSVYWYQQSLDQGLQFLIQYYNGEERAKGNILERFSAQQFPDLHSELNLSSLELGDSALYFCASSGLAGGPINEQYFGPGTRLTVT.

The V and J genes are TRBV28 and TRBJ2-1; TRBD1 might be the D (7 bases). Deletions cut 4 bases from V and 6 bases from J, with 13 bases between. This CDR3 is 14 amino acids long. The germline gives CDR1 MDHEN, CDR2 SYDVKM. The CDR3 DNA reads as TGTGCCAGCAGTTGGTCAGGGGGGTTCAATGAGCAGTTCTTC. It yields the protein CASSWSGGFNEQFF.

The chain combines TRBV14 with TRBJ2-2, with D perhaps TRBD1 (6 bases). V gave up 5 bases and J gave up 2 bases, with 9 bases separating them. Germline V gene data show CDR1 as SGHDN and CDR2 as FVKESK. This CDR3 has 14 residues. The CDR3 sequence: CASSEQGNTGELFF. CDR3 sequence (DNA): TGTGCCAGCAGCGAACAGGGAAACACCGGGGAGCTGTTTTTT.

This sequence joins TRBV6-1 and TRBJ2-1; TRBD1 is a possible D gene (6 bases). In germline, CDR1 is MNHNS, CDR2 SASEGT. This CDR3 is built from 16 residues. The V end lost 0 bases, the J end lost 5 bases, and 14 bases lay between the germline ends. CDR3 residues: CASSEAPGQPHNEQFF. The DNA for the CDR3 is TGTGCCAGCAGTGAAGCACCGGGACAACCGCACAATGAGCAGTTCTTC.

This clone was detected only once. The J gene is TRBJ2-3, the V gene TRBV30; 7 nucleotides align to TRBD1. Germline V gives CDR1 GTSNPN, CDR2 SVGIG (reference sequence). CDR3 length equals 13 residues. With 2 bases clipped from V and 4 bases from J, the junction kept 3 bases outside the gene matches. CDR3 protein: CAWSTGVADTQYF. The CDR3 DNA reads as TGTGCCTGGAGTACAGGGGTAGCAGATACGCAGTATTTT.

This chain links TRBV19 with TRBJ2-7, with a tentative D call TRBD1 (5 bases). There are 15 residues in the CDR3. Looked up from germline, CDR1 is LNHDA and CDR2 is SQIVND (reference sequence). Trimming took 3 bases from V and 3 from J, leaving 15 bases between them. CDR3 sequence: CASSIPGAKFYEQYF. The CDR3 DNA reads TGTGCCAGTAGTATTCCTGGGGCCAAATTCTACGAGCAGTACTTC. The variable domain in full, with the rest retrieved from reference TRBV19 and TRBJ2-7, is DGGITQSPKYLFRKEGQNVTLSCEQNLNHDAMYWYRQDPGQGLRLIYYSQIVNDFQKGDIAEGYSVSREKKESFPLTVTSAQKNPTAFYLCASSIPGAKFYEQYFGPGTRLTVT.

J is TRBJ2-1 and V is TRBV4-3; maybe TRBD1 (6 bases). Germline CDR1 and CDR2: LGHNA and YSLEER. CDR3 length: 16 residues. V was trimmed by 0 bases and J by 0 bases, leaving 9 bases between them. The CDR3 nucleotides are TGCGCCAGCAGCCAAGATATAGGGGGCTCCTACAATGAGCAGTTCTTC. It codes for CASSQDIGGSYNEQFF.

The sample holds a few counts of this clone. The chain uses TRBV19 and TRBJ2-1; 10 nucleotides agree with TRBD2. V shed 5 bases and J 12 bases; nucleotides not matched to a gene: 10. The CDR3 runs 14 residues. Germline CDR1 is LNHDA and CDR2 is SQIVND (reference sequence). CDR3 amino acids: CASSRLAGNVVQFF. In DNA form, the CDR3 reads TGTGCCAGTAGTCGACTAGCGGGCAACGTGGTGCAGTTCTTC.

Of note for this clone: The sample has other DNA sequences that encode this CDR3 too. V gene TRBV6-5 combines with J gene TRBJ2-7, with a possible D match to TRBD1 (6 bases). Germline CDR1 MNHEY, CDR2 SVGAGI. The V gene lost 2 bases and the J gene lost 3 bases, with 8 bases spanning the gap. The CDR3 is 13 residues long. The DNA of the CDR3 is TGTGCCAGCAGTTACAGGGACAACTACGAGCAGTACTTC. Translated, it gives CASSYRDNYEQYF.

This clone was recorded only once. The CDR3 is CASSLAPGEGASGITIFEQYF. For the CDR3, the DNA is TGTGCCAGCAGCTTAGCGCCGGGGGAAGGGGCTAGCGGGATTACGATTTTCGAGCAGTACTTC. This chain links TRBV7-6 with TRBJ2-7; 9 positions agree with TRBD2. V trimming: 0 bases; J trimming: 6 bases; junction bases outside the gene matches: 24. This CDR3 comprises 21 residues. CDR1 is SGHVS and CDR2 is FNYEAQ in the germline V gene.

V is TRBV2 and J is TRBJ1-4, with 9 bases aligning to TRBD1. CDR1 is SNHLY, CDR2 FYNNEI, per germline. CDR3 length: 14 amino acids. V lost 6 bases to trimming and J lost 7 bases; unmatched junction nucleotides: 6. In DNA, the CDR3 is TGTGCCAGCAGAGCCGGGACAGGGACTGAAAAACTGTTTTTT. Its protein product is CASRAGTGTEKLFF.

The J gene is TRBJ2-6, the V gene TRBV29-1; 8 bases are a match to TRBD2. With V trimmed by 5 bases and J by 2 bases, 5 bases remained unmatched. CDR1 and CDR2 (germline): SQVTM, ANQGSEA. The CDR3 has 15 amino acids. The CDR3 loop reads CSVLAGRAGANVLTF. The CDR3 bases are TGCAGCGTTCTTGCCGGGAGGGCTGGGGCCAACGTCCTGACTTTC.

J is TRBJ2-1 and V is TRBV6-1; weak D call: TRBD2 (7 bases). This CDR3 contains 16 residues. The germline CDR1 and CDR2 sequences are MNHNS and SASEGT. The germline V and J ends were trimmed by 1 base and 9 bases, with 19 bases remaining between them. DNA of the CDR3: TGTGCCAGCAGTGAAGAGGAGGGGGGGCACTCTAGTGAGCAGTTCTTC. Protein: CASSEEEGGHSSEQFF.

The chain carries TRBV2 and TRBJ2-3; 9 bases fit TRBD2. Germline assignment: CDR1 SNHLY and CDR2 FYNNEI. This CDR3 spans 15 amino acids. J lost 3 bases, V lost 8 bases, and 9 bases had no gene match. The CDR3 region has the DNA TGTGCCAGCCGAACGAATAGCGGGGGAACAGATACGCAGTATTTT. Residues: CASRTNSGGTDTQYF.

The chain employs TRBV5-1 and TRBJ1-2; D unclear. V shed 5 bases and J shed 3 bases, with 8 bases lying between them. The CDR3 has 12 amino acids. Looked up from germline, CDR1 is SGHRS and CDR2 is YFSETQ. The CDR3 spells CASRGADYGYTF. In nucleotides, the CDR3 is TGCGCCAGCAGAGGCGCGGACTATGGCTACACCTTC. Full variable domain (outside the CDR3, taken from reference TRBV5-1 and TRBJ1-2): KAGVTQTPRYLIKTRGQQVTLSCSPISGHRSVSWYQQTPGQGLQFLFEYFSETQRNKGNFPGRFSGRQFSNSRSEMNVSTLELGDSALYLCASRGADYGYTFGSGTRLTVV.

The genes are TRBV27 and TRBJ2-2, with unresolved D. This CDR3 region has 13 residues. Germline V CDR1 and CDR2: MNHEY, SMNVEV (reference sequence). V was clipped by 6 bases and J by 1 base, with 6 bases between them. The CDR3 DNA follows: TGTGCCAGCAGCCCACTGAACACCGGGGAGCTGTTTTTT. Its translation is CASSPLNTGELFF.

The chain has TRBV27 and TRBJ2-3, with 7 bases lining up with TRBD1. V dropped 6 bases and J dropped 4; count of bases not matched to a gene: 7. There are 14 residues in the CDR3. Germline CDR1 MNHEY, CDR2 SMNVEV (reference sequence). CDR3 residues: CASSPTGQADTQYF. The CDR3 DNA reads as TGTGCCAGCAGCCCCACTGGACAGGCAGATACGCAGTATTTT.

The chain carries TRBV9 and TRBJ2-1, with 12 nucleotides matching TRBD2. Germline V gene lookup returns CDR1 SGDLS and CDR2 YYNGEE. V trimming: 0 bases; J trimming: 5 bases; junction bases outside the gene matches: 6. The CDR3 contains 17 residues. CDR3 loop: CASSVGLAGGQDNEQFF. For the CDR3, the DNA is TGTGCCAGCAGCGTAGGCCTAGCGGGGGGGCAGGACAATGAGCAGTTCTTC.